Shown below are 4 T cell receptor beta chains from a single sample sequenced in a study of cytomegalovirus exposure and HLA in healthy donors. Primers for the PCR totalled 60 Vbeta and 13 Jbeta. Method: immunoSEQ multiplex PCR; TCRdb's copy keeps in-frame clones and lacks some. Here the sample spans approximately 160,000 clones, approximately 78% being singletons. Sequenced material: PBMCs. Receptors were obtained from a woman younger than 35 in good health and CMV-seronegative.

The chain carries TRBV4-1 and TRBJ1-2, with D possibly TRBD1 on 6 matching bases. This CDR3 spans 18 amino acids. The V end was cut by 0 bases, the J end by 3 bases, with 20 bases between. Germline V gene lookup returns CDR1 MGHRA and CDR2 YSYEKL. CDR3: CASSQERGAGAFDYGYTF. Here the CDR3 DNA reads TGCGCCAGCAGCCAAGAGAGAGGCGCAGGGGCTTTTGACTATGGCTACACCTTC.

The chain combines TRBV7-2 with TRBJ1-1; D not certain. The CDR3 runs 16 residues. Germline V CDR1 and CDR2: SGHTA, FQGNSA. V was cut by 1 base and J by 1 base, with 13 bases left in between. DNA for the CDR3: TGTGCCAGCAGCTTAGTGGTCGAACTCCCGAACACTGAAGCTTTCTTT. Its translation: CASSLVVELPNTEAFF.

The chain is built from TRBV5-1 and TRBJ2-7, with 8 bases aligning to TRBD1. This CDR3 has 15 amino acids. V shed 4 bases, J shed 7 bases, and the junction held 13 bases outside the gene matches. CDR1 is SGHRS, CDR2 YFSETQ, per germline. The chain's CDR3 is CASSPEGQGAREQYF. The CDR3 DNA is TGCGCCAGCAGCCCGGAAGGACAGGGCGCGCGTGAGCAGTACTTC.

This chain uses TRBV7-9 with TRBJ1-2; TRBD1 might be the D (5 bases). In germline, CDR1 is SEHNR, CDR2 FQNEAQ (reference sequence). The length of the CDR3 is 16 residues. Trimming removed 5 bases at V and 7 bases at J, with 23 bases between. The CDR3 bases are TGTGCCAGCAGCCCGCCTAGGGGAGGACACCAGAGTGGCTACACCTTC. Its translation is CASSPPRGGHQSGYTF. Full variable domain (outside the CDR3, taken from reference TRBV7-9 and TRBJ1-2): DTGVSQNPRHKITKRGQNVTFRCDPISEHNRLYWYRQTLGQGPEFLTYFQNEAQLEKSRLLSDRFSAERPKGSFSTLEIQRTEQGDSAMYLCASSPPRGGHQSGYTFGSGTRLTVV.